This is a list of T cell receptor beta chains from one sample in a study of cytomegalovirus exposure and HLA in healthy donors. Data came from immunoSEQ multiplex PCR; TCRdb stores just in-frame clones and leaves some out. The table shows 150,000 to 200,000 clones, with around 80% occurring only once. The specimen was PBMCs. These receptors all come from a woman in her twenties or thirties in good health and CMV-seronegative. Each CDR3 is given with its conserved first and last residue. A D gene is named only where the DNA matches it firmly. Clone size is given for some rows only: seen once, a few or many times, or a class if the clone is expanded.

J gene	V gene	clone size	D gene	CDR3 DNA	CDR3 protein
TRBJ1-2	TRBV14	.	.	TGTGCCAGCAGCCAAGATTTGTCCCTCAACTATGGCTACACCTTC	CASSQDLSLNYGYTF
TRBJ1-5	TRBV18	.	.	TGTGCCAGCTCACCACCCAGTGCTAGAGGCAATCAGCCCCAGCATTTT	CASSPPSARGNQPQHF
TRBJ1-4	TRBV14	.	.	TGTGCCAGCAGCCAAGGCAGGCGAGGGGAAAAACTGTTTTTT	CASSQGRRGEKLFF
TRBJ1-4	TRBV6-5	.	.	TGTGCCAGCAGTACTCCAGGGAAGGGACTGTTTTTT	CASSTPGKGLFF
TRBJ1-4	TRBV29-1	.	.	TGCAGCGTTTCGAGGACGGGAGAAAAACTGTTTTTT	CSVSRTGEKLFF
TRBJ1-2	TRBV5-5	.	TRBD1	TGTGCCAGCAGCGTCACCGGGACAGGGAATTACTATGGCTACACCTTC	CASSVTGTGNYYGYTF
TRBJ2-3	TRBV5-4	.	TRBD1	TGTACCAGCAGCCGGACAGGGGGAATAGATACGCAGTATTTT	CTSSRTGGIDTQYF
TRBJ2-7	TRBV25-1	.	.	TGTGCCAGCAGCGAACCGGCGGCAGGGCCTATGGACGAGCAGTACTTC	CASSEPAAGPMDEQYF
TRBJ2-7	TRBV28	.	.	TGTGCCAGCAGTTTATCAGGGTACGAGCAGTACTTC	CASSLSGYEQYF
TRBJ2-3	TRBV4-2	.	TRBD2	TGTGCCAGCAGCCAAGATCATCAACTAGCGGTTAGCACGGATACGCAGTATTTT	CASSQDHQLAVSTDTQYF
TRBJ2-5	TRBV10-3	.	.	TGTGCCATCAGTGACAGGGTCTCGGAGACCCAGTACTTC	CAISDRVSETQYF
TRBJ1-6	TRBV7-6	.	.	TGTGCCAGCAGCTTAGCAGGGGCCGGATCACCCCTCCACTTT	CASSLAGAGSPLHF
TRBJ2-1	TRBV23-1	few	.	TGCGCCAGCAGTCAATCGGTTGAGCCATCAAATCAAAATGAGCAGTTCTTC	CASSQSVEPSNQNEQFF
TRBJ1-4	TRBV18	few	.	TGTGCCAGCTCATCGGGACTGAATGAAAAACTGTTTTTT	CASSSGLNEKLFF
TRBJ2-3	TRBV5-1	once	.	TGCGCCAGCAGCGTGACTAGACCGAACACAGATACGCAGTATTTT	CASSVTRPNTDTQYF
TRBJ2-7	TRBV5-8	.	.	TGTGCCAGCAACCAAGTGTGGGACGCGGGGGCCCACGAGCAGTACTTC	CASNQVWDAGAHEQYF